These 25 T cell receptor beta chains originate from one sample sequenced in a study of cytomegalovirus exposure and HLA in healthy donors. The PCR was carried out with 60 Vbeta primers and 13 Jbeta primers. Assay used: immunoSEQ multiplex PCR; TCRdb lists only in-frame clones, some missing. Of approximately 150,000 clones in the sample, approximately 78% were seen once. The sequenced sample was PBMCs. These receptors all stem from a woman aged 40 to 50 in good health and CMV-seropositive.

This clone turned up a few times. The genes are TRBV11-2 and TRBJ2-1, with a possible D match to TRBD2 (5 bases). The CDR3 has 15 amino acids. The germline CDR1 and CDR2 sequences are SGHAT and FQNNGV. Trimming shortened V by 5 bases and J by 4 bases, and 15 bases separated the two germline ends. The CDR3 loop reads CASSTAGAPYNEQFF. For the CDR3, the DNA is TGTGCCAGCAGCACGGCGGGTGCCCCTTACAATGAGCAGTTCTTC.

CDR3 residues: CATTLGGAVGELFF. The CDR3 DNA is TGCGCCACTACACTAGGGGGCGCGGTCGGGGAGCTGTTTTTT. The chain joins TRBV5-1 to TRBJ2-2; 7 bases are shared with TRBD1. V shed 9 bases and J 7 bases; nucleotides not matched to a gene: 12. The V gene's germline CDR1 is SGHRS and CDR2 YFSETQ. The CDR3 consists of 14 residues.

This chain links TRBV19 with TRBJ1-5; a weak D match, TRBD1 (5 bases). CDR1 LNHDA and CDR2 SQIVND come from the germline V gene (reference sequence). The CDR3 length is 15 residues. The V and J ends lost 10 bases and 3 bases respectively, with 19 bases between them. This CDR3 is CATPGGTIPNQPQHF. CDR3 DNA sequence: TGTGCCACTCCCGGGGGGACGATCCCCAATCAGCCCCAGCATTTT.

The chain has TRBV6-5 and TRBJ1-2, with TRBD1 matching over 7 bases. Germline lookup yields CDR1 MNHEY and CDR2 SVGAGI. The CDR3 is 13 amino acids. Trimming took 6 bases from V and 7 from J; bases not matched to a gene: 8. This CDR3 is CASSRDRAGGYTF. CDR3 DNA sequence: TGTGCCAGCAGCAGAGACAGGGCTGGTGGCTACACCTTC.

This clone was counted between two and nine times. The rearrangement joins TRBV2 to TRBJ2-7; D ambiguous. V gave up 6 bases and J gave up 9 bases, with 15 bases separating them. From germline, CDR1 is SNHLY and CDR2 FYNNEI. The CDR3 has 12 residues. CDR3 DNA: TGTGCCAGCAGGGTTGACGCGGTCCGGCAGTACTTC. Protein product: CASRVDAVRQYF.

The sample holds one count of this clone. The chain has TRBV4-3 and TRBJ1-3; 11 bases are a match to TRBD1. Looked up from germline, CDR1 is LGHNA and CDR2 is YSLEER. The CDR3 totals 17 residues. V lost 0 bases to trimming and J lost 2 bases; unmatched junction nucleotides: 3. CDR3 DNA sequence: TGCGCCAGCAGCCAAGAACCGGACAGGGGGCCTGGAAACACCATATATTTT. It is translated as CASSQEPDRGPGNTIYF.

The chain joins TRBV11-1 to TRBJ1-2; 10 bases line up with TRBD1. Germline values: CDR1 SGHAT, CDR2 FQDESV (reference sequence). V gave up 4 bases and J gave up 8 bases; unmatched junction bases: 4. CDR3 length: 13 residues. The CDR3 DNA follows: TGTGCCAGCAGCTCAGGGACAGGGGAAGGCTACACCTTC. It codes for CASSSGTGEGYTF.

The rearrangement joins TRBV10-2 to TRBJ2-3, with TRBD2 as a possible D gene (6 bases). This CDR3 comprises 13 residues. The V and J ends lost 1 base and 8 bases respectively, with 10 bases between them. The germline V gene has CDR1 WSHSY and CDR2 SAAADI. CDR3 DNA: TGCGCCAGCAGTGAGTACGACGGGGGTACGCAGTATTTT. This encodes CASSEYDGGTQYF.

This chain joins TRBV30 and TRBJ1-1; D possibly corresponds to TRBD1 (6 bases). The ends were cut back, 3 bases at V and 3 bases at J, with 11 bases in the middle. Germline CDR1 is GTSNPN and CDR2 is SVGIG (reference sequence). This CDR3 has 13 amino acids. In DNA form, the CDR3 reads TGTGCCTGGAGAGGGGGGAGGGACACTGAAGCTTTCTTT. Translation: CAWRGGRDTEAFF.

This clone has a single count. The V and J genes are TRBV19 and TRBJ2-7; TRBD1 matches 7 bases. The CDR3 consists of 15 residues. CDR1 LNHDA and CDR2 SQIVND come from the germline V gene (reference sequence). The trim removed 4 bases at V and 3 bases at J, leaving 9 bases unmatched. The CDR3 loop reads CASSRTGLTFYEQYF. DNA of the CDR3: TGTGCCAGTAGTAGGACAGGCCTTACTTTCTACGAGCAGTACTTC.

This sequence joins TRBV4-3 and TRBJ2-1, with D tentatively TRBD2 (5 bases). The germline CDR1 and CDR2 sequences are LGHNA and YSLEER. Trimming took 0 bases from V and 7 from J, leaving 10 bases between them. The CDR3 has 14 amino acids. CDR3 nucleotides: TGCGCCAGCAGCCAAGACCGCGGGCTGAATGAGCAGTTCTTC. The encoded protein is CASSQDRGLNEQFF.

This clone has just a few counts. Here the CDR3 DNA reads TGCAGCGCCAAGGAGGGTCTACTCACCTACACAGATACGCAGTATTTT. Translating it yields CSAKEGLLTYTDTQYF. The rearrangement joins TRBV29-1 to TRBJ2-3; TRBD2 might be the D (6 bases). The CDR3 covers 16 residues. The germline V gene encodes CDR1 SQVTM and CDR2 ANQGSEA. V lost 7 bases and J 2 bases, leaving 22 bases between the germline ends.

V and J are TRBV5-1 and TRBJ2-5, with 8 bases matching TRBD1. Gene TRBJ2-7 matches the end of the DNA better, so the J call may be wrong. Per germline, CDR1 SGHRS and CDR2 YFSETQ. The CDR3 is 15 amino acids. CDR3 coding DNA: TGCGCCAGCAGCTTGGCAGGACAGGGCAGCAACGAGCAGTACTTC. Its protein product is CASSLAGQGSNEQYF.

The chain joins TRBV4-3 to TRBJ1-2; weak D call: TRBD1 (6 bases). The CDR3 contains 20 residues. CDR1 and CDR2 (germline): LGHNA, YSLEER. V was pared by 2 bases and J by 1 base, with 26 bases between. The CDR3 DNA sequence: TGCGCCAGCAGCCAAAGGGCCAGTCGGGGGGCAGGAGGTAGTAACTATGGCTACACCTTC. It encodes CASSQRASRGAGGSNYGYTF.

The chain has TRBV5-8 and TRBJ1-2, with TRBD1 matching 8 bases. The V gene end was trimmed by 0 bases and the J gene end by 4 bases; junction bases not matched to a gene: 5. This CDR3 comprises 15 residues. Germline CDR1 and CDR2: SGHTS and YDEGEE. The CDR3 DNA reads TGTGCCAGCAGCTTGGCCCAGGGGGCAGGCTATGGCTACACCTTC. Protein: CASSLAQGAGYGYTF.

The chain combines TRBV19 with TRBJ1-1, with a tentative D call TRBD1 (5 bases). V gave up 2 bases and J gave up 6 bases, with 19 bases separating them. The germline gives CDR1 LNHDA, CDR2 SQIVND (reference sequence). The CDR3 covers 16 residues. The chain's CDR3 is CASSIMEGRGRAEAFF. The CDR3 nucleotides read TGTGCCAGTAGTATAATGGAGGGACGGGGTCGCGCTGAAGCTTTCTTT.

The CDR3 here is CASSMGLAGIEQYF. CDR3 coding DNA: TGTGCCAGCAGTATGGGACTAGCGGGAATCGAGCAGTACTTC. The gene calls are TRBV28 and TRBJ2-7; 13 bases line up with TRBD2. The germline gives CDR1 MDHEN, CDR2 SYDVKM. The V segment lost 5 bases and the J segment 6 bases; nucleotides outside the gene matches: 4. This CDR3 is 14 amino acids long.

The CDR3 bases are TGCAGTGCACCTCTCAGTACGCAGTATTTT. Its protein is CSAPLSTQYF. The rearrangement links TRBV20-1 to TRBJ2-3; no definite D call. This CDR3 is 10 amino acids long. Trimming removed 6 bases at V and 8 bases at J, with 9 bases between. In germline, CDR1 is DFQATT, CDR2 SNEGSKA (reference sequence).

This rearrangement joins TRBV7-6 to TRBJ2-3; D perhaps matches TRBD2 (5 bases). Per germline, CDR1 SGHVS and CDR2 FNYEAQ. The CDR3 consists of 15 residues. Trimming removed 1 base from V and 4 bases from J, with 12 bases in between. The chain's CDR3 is CASSLVTSGPDTQYF. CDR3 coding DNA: TGTGCCAGCAGCTTAGTTACTAGTGGGCCAGATACGCAGTATTTT.

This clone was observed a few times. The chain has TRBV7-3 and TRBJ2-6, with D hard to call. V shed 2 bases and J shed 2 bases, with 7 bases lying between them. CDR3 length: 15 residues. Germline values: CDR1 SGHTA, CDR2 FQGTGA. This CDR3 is CASSLGLAGANVLTF. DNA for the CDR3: TGTGCCAGCAGCTTAGGTCTAGCTGGGGCCAACGTCCTGACTTTC. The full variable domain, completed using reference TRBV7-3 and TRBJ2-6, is GAGVSQTPSNKVTEKGKYVELRCDPISGHTALYWYRQSLGQGPEFLIYFQGTGAADDSGLPNDRFFAVRPEGSVSTLKIQRTERGDSAVYLCASSLGLAGANVLTFGAGSRLTVL.

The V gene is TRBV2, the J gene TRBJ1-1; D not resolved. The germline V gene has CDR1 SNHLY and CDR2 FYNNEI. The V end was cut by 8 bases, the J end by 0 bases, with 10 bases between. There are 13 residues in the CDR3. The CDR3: CASSRDMNTEAFF. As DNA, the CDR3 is TGTGCCAGCTCGCGGGATATGAACACTGAAGCTTTCTTT.

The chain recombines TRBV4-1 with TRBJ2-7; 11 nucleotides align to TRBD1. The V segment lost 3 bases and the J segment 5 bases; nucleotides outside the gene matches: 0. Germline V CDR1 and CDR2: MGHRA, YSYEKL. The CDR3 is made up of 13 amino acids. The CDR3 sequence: CASSQGQGDEQYF. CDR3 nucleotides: TGCGCCAGCAGCCAGGGACAGGGGGACGAGCAGTACTTC.

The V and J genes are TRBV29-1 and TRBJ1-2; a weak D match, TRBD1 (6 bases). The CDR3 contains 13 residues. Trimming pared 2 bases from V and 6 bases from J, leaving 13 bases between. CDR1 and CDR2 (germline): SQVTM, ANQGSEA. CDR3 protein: CSVERSAGDGYTF. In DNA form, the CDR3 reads TGCAGCGTTGAAAGGTCGGCAGGGGATGGCTACACCTTC.

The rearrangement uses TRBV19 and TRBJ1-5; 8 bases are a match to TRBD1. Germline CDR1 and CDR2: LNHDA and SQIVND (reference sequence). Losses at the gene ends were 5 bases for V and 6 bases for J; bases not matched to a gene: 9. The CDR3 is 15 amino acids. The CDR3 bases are TGTGCCAGTAGTTCCGGACAGGGAAGAGGTCAGCCCCAGCATTTT. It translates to CASSSGQGRGQPQHF.

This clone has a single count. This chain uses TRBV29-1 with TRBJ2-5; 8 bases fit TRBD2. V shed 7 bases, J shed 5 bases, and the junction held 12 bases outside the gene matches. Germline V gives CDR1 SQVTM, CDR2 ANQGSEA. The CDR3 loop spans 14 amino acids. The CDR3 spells CSESASGSGETQYF. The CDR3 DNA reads TGCAGCGAATCGGCTAGCGGGTCGGGTGAGACCCAGTACTTC. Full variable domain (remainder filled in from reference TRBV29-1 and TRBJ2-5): SAVISQKPSRDICQRGTSLTIQCQVDSQVTMMFWYRQQPGQSLTLIATANQGSEATYESGFVIDKFPISRPNLTFSTLTVSNMSPEDSSIYLCSESASGSGETQYFGPGTRLLVL.